In its sample, the clone carrying this TCR beta chain was seen once. Libraries were prepared by immunoSEQ multiplex PCR; TCRdb keeps only in-frame clonotypes and omits some of them. The repertoire consists of fewer than 80,000 clones, with around 86% occurring once and the leading ten covering approximately 0.99%. The entry originates in a study of blood T cell repertoires in COVID-19. The CDR3 covers 13 residues. CDR1 SGHRS and CDR2 YFSETQ come from the germline V gene. Germline trimming cut 4 bases from V and 2 bases from J; bases unmatched to any gene: 3. Sequences were obtained from peripheral blood. The sequence was obtained from a man aged 70 or older with acute or convalescent COVID-19. The chain has TRBV5-1 and TRBJ2-7; 7 bases match TRBD1. CDR3 coding DNA: TGCGCCAGCAGCAAAGGACAGGCCTACGAGCAGTACTTC. It codes for CASSKGQAYEQYF.